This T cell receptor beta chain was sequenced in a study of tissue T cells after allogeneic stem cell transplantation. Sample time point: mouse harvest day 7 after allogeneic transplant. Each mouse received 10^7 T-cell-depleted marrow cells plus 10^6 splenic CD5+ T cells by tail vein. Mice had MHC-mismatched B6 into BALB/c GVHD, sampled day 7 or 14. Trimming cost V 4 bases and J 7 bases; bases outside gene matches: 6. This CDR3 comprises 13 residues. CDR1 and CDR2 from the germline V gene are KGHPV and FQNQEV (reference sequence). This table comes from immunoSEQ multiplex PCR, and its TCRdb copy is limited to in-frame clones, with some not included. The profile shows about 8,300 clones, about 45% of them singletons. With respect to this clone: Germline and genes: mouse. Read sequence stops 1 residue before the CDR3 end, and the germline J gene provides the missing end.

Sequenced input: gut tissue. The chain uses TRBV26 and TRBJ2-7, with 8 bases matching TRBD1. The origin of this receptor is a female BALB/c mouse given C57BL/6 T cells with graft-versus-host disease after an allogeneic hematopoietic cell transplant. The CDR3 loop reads CASSRQGWKEQYF. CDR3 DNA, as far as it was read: TGTGCCAGCAGTCGACAGGGGTGGAAGGAACAGTAC.